The present T cell receptor (beta chain) was sequenced within a study of cytomegalovirus exposure and HLA in healthy donors. For the study at large: For the 300 to 450 genotyped donors, 65% to 90% fell within the Caucasian-associated ancestry cluster. Study outcomes and limitations: Productive rates of about 90% or about 30% were seen for most TCR beta V segments in an earlier analysis. Associated with HLA alleles at 0.05 false discovery rate in a later analysis were around 15,000 TCR beta sequences. About 150 TCR beta chains were listed as cytomegalovirus-associated.

Trimming left V 0 bases short and J 8 bases short, with 11 bases between. CDR1 SGHNT and CDR2 YYREEE come from the germline V gene (reference sequence). This CDR3 has 14 amino acids. In regard to this clone: Its antigen is not identified.

PCR primers comprised 60 Vbeta and 13 Jbeta primers. The table came from immunoSEQ multiplex PCR; TCRdb's copy has only in-frame clones and leaves some out. Here the sample table reports approximately 190,000 clones. The clonotype originates from a man aged 25-45 years in good health and CMV-seronegative. V is TRBV5-4 and J is TRBJ1-4; tentative D call: TRBD1 (5 bases). The specimen was PBMCs. CDR3 coding DNA: TGTGCCAGCAGCTTGGCAGGGTTTGGGGAAAAACTGTTTTTT. It encodes CASSLAGFGEKLFF.